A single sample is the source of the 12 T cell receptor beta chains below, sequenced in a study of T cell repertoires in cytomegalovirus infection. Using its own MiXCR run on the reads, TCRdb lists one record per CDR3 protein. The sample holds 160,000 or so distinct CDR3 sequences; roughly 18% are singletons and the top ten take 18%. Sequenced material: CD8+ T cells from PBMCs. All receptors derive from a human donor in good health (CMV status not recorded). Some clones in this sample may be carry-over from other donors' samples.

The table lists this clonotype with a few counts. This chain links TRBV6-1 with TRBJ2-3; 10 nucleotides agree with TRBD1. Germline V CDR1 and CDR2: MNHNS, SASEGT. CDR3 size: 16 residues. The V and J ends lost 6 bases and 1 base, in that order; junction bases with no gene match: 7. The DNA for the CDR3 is TGTGCCAGCAGCCAAGGGACAGGGGCCGGCACAGATACGCAGTATTTT. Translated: CASSQGTGAGTDTQYF.

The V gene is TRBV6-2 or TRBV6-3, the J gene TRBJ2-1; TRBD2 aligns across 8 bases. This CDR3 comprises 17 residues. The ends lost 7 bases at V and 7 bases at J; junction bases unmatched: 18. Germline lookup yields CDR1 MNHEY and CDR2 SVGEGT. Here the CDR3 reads CASKNGPGTRNVNEQFF. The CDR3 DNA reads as TGTGCCAGCAAAAACGGCCCCGGGACTAGAAACGTGAATGAGCAGTTCTTC.

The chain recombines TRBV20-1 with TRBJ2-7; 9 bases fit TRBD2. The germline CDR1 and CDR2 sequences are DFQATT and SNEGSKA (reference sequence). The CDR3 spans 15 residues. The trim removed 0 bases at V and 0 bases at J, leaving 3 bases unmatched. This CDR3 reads CSAREAGGLSYEQYF. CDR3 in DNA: TGCAGTGCTAGAGAAGCGGGAGGCCTCTCCTACGAGCAGTACTTC.

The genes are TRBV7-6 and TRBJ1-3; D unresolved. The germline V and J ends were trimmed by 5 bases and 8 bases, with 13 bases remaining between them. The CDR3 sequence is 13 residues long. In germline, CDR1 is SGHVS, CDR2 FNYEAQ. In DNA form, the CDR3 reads TGTGCCAGCAGCGACCCGCTGGGCTACACCATATATTTT. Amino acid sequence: CASSDPLGYTIYF.

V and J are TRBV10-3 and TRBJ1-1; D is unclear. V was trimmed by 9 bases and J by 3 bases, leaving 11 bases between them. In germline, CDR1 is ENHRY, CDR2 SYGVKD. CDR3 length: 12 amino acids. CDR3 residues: CAIRREDTEAFF. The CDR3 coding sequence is TGTGCCATAAGAAGGGAGGACACTGAAGCTTTCTTT.

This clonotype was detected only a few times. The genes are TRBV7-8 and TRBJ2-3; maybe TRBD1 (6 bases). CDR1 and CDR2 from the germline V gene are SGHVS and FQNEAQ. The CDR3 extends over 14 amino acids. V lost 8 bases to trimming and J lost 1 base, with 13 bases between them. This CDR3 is CASEAQGRTDTQYF. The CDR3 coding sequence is TGTGCCAGCGAGGCCCAGGGGCGCACAGATACGCAGTATTTT.

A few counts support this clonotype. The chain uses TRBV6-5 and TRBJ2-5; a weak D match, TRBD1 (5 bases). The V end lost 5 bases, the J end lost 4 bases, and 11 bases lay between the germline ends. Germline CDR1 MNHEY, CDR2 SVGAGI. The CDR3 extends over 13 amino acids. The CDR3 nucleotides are TGTGCCAGCAGTGATCAGACAGCAGAGACCCAGTACTTC. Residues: CASSDQTAETQYF.

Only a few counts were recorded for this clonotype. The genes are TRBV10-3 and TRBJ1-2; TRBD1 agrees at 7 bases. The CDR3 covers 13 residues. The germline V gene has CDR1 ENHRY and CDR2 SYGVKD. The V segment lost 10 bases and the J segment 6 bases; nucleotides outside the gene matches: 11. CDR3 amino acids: CATQQGGVDGYTF. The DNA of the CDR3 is TGTGCCACCCAGCAAGGGGGCGTGGATGGCTACACCTTC.

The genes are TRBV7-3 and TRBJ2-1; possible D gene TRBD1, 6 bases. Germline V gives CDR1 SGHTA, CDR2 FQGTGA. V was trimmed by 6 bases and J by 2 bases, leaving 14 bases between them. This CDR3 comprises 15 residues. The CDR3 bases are TGTGCCAGCAGTGTTAAAGGGGGAGCCTACAATGAGCAGTTCTTC. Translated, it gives CASSVKGGAYNEQFF.

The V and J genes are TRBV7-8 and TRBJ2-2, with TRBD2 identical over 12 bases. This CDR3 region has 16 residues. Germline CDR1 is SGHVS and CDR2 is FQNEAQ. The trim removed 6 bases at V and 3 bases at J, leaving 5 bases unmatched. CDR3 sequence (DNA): TGTGCCAGCAGTCCACTAGCGGGAGGTGACACCGGGGAGCTGTTTTTT. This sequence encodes CASSPLAGGDTGELFF. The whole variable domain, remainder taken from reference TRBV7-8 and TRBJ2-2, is GAGVSQSPRYKVAKRGQDVALRCDPISGHVSLFWYQQALGQGPEFLTYFQNEAQLDKSGLPSDRFFAERPEGSVSTLKIQRTQQEDSAVYLCASSPLAGGDTGELFFGEGSRLTVL.

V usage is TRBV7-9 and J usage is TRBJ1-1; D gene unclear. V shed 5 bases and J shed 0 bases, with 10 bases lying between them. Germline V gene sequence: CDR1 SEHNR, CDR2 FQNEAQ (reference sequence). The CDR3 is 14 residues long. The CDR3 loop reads CASSGETMNTEAFF. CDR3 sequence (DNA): TGTGCCAGCAGCGGGGAGACCATGAACACTGAAGCTTTCTTT.

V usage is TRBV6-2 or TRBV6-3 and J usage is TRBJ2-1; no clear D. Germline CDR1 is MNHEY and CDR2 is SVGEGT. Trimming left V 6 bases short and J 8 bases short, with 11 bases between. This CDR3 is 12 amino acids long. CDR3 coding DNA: TGTGCCAGCAGATCCCCGCAGCATGAGCAGTTCTTC. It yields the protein CASRSPQHEQFF.